This TCR beta chain was captured in a study of cytomegalovirus exposure and HLA in healthy donors. Study outcomes and limitations: Rarity marked most TCR sequences, yet some public TCRs occurred in many donors. A later analysis found that most CMV-associated TCR beta chains appeared HLA-restricted. Immune exposure information available was restricted to CMV serostatus. TCR association rates varied by HLA locus in a later analysis, with DRB1 highest and HLA-C lowest.

This PCR relied on a set of 60 Vbeta primers and 13 Jbeta primers. Data came from immunoSEQ multiplex PCR; TCRdb stores just in-frame clones and leaves some out. The table lists 200,000 or so clones, roughly 84% of them singletons. This clone was counted a few times. The antigen is undetermined. Per the germline V gene, CDR1 is SGHRS and CDR2 is YFSETQ. The V end was cut by 0 bases, the J end by 3 bases, with 9 bases between. The length of the CDR3 is 14 residues. The chain employs TRBV5-1 and TRBJ1-1; possible D gene TRBD1, 5 bases. The receptor's source is a boy under 18 in good health and CMV-seronegative. Sequencing input: PBMCs. CDR3 residues: CASSLAWGDTEAFF. CDR3 sequence (DNA): TGCGCCAGCAGCTTGGCTTGGGGGGACACTGAAGCTTTCTTT.